These 23 T cell receptor beta chains originate from one sample sequenced in a study of early T cells in non-severe SARS-CoV-2 infection (dated by TCRdb to 2020 to 2023). Library preparation was by 5' RACE. The data were produced on a NextSeq 500. TCRdb ran its own pipeline on the public reads, namely fastp trimming at Q25 and MiXCR clone calling, and kept in-frame beta chains. Entries are consolidated by CDR3 protein sequence, retaining the most common genes and DNA. Counted in this sample were approximately 56,000 distinct CDR3 sequences; approximately 10% of them appeared once. Over 10% of the sample is held by the ten biggest clonotypes. Sequenced sample: whole blood. These receptors came from an adult who was a healthcare worker with PCR-confirmed SARS-CoV-2 infection or an uninfected control (not recorded which).

A few counts support this clonotype. The V gene is TRBV9, the J gene TRBJ2-1; 8 bases fit TRBD1. The CDR3 runs to 15 residues. In germline, CDR1 is SGDLS, CDR2 YYNGEE. Trimming cost V 4 bases and J 3 bases; bases outside gene matches: 6. CDR3 region: CASSTPGQDYNEQFF. The CDR3 region has the DNA TGTGCCAGCAGCACACCGGGACAGGACTACAATGAGCAGTTCTTC. Together with reference TRBV9 and TRBJ2-1, the CDR3 gives the full variable domain: DSGVTQTPKHLITATGQRVTLRCSPRSGDLSVYWYQQSLDQGLQFLIQYYNGEERAKGNILERFSAQQFPDLHSELNLSSLELGDSALYFCASSTPGQDYNEQFFGPGTRLTVL.

This clonotype showed up just a few times. This rearrangement joins TRBV20-1 to TRBJ2-1; no firm D call. The CDR3 contains 10 residues. Trimming cost V 5 bases and J 7 bases, with 6 bases left between them. Germline assignment: CDR1 DFQATT and CDR2 SNEGSKA (reference sequence). In nucleotides, the CDR3 is TGCAGTGCTCCCATAAATGAGCAGTTCTTC. Encoded protein: CSAPINEQFF.

In its sample, this clonotype was seen many times. The rearrangement uses TRBV5-1 and TRBJ2-7, with D unresolved. The CDR3 is 14 residues long. V was cut by 4 bases and J by 2 bases, with 13 bases left in between. Germline V CDR1 and CDR2: SGHRS, YFSETQ. The CDR3 DNA reads as TGCGCCAGCAGCAAAAGGACCCAAACCTACGAGCAGTACTTC. Protein sequence: CASSKRTQTYEQYF. The complete variable domain, with remaining parts taken from reference TRBV5-1 and TRBJ2-7, reads KAGVTQTPRYLIKTRGQQVTLSCSPISGHRSVSWYQQTPGQGLQFLFEYFSETQRNKGNFPGRFSGRQFSNSRSEMNVSTLELGDSALYLCASSKRTQTYEQYFGPGTRLTVT.

The V and J genes are TRBV7-9 and TRBJ2-1; D may be TRBD2 (7 bases). Trimming shortened V by 5 bases and J by 10 bases, and 18 bases separated the two germline ends. Germline V gene lookup returns CDR1 SEHNR and CDR2 FQNEAQ (reference sequence). This CDR3 region has 14 residues. CDR3 coding DNA: TGTGCCAGCAGCCCCGGCGGGGGCATTGGGGAGCAGTTCTTC. Translating it yields CASSPGGGIGEQFF.

This sequence joins TRBV27 and TRBJ2-2; 9 bases fit TRBD2. Germline V gene sequence: CDR1 MNHEY, CDR2 SMNVEV (reference sequence). V was pared by 11 bases and J by 0 bases, with 7 bases of the junction left unmatched. There are 15 residues in the CDR3. The DNA for the CDR3 is TGTGCCGTAGGCGCTAGCGGGGCGAACACCGGGGAGCTGTTTTTT. Protein product: CAVGASGANTGELFF.

A few counts support this clonotype. V usage is TRBV4-2 and J usage is TRBJ2-7; D uncertain. Trimming pared 0 bases from V and 3 bases from J, leaving 9 bases between. There are 14 residues in the CDR3. The germline V gene has CDR1 LGHNA and CDR2 YNFKEQ. The DNA of the CDR3 is TGTGCCAGCAGCCAAGATAAGGTCAGCTACGAGCAGTACTTC. As protein: CASSQDKVSYEQYF.

CDR3: CSVFSGANVLTF. The CDR3 coding sequence is TGCAGCGTTTTTTCAGGGGCCAACGTCCTGACTTTC. The chain couples TRBV29-1 to TRBJ2-6; D unresolved. V gave up 5 bases and J gave up 4 bases, with 6 bases separating them. Germline V lookup: CDR1 SQVTM, CDR2 ANQGSEA. The CDR3 loop spans 12 amino acids.

This clonotype was found many times. The chain links TRBV6-5 to TRBJ1-5; maybe TRBD1 (5 bases). The V and J ends lost 6 bases and 2 bases respectively, with 14 bases between them. In germline, CDR1 is MNHEY, CDR2 SVGAGI. CDR3 length equals 15 residues. The CDR3 region has the DNA TGTGCCAGCAGGCAGGGCGTCGACGGCAATCAGCCCCAGCATTTT. The encoded protein is CASRQGVDGNQPQHF.

Many counts were recorded for this clonotype. CDR3 bases: TGTGCCAGCAGCTCTCAGAGCGGGAGGGGAGATGAGCAGTTCTTC. Amino acid sequence: CASSSQSGRGDEQFF. The chain employs TRBV7-8 and TRBJ2-1, with 10 nucleotides matching TRBD2. Per the germline V gene, CDR1 is SGHVS and CDR2 is FQNEAQ. Trimming at V came to 4 bases and at J to 8 bases, leaving 8 bases not matched to a gene. CDR3 length: 15 amino acids. Full variable domain (rest looked up from reference TRBV7-8 and TRBJ2-1): GAGVSQSPRYKVAKRGQDVALRCDPISGHVSLFWYQQALGQGPEFLTYFQNEAQLDKSGLPSDRFFAERPEGSVSTLKIQRTQQEDSAVYLCASSSQSGRGDEQFFGPGTRLTVL.

This clonotype was seen ten or more times. The CDR3 nucleotides are TGTGCCAGCAGCCCCGGAGCCTATGGCTACACCTTC. This translates into CASSPGAYGYTF. This rearrangement joins TRBV7-9 to TRBJ1-2; D ambiguous. The CDR3 is made up of 12 amino acids. Deletions cut 5 bases from V and 4 bases from J, with 8 bases between. Germline V gives CDR1 SEHNR, CDR2 FQNEAQ (reference sequence).

Many counts were recorded for this clonotype. V gene TRBV7-9 combines with J gene TRBJ2-1; 10 nucleotides agree with TRBD2. The V gene end was trimmed by 8 bases and the J gene end by 12 bases; junction bases not matched to a gene: 10. Germline V gives CDR1 SEHNR, CDR2 FQNEAQ (reference sequence). This CDR3 is 13 amino acids long. Here the CDR3 DNA reads TGTGCCAGCCGAGAGCGGGAGGGTACTCGGCAGTTCTTC. This translates into CASREREGTRQFF.

This clonotype occurred a few times. CDR3 in DNA: TGCAGTGCTAGCCGGGTAAAAGCTTTCTTT. Its protein is CSASRVKAFF. The rearrangement joins TRBV20-1 to TRBJ1-1; D unresolved. The V and J ends lost 3 bases and 9 bases respectively, with 8 bases between them. The CDR3 consists of 10 residues. The germline V gene has CDR1 DFQATT and CDR2 SNEGSKA (reference sequence).

This clonotype was detected ten times or more. The chain uses TRBV27 and TRBJ2-7; tentative D call: TRBD1 (5 bases). V lost 6 bases and J lost 2, with 20 bases in between. This CDR3 has 16 amino acids. Germline V CDR1 and CDR2: MNHEY, SMNVEV (reference sequence). CDR3 DNA: TGTGCCAGCAGGCCATTGGTCCACAGGACAACCTACGAGCAGTACTTC. Translating it yields CASRPLVHRTTYEQYF.

This chain connects TRBV7-9 to TRBJ2-3; D possibly corresponds to TRBD1 (6 bases). The CDR3 extends over 13 amino acids. Germline V lookup: CDR1 SEHNR, CDR2 FQNEAQ (reference sequence). Trimming removed 6 bases from V and 4 bases from J, with 11 bases in between. The DNA of the CDR3 is TGTGCCAGCAGAGAACAGGGCGCAGATACGCAGTATTTT. Its protein is CASREQGADTQYF.

This clonotype was counted many times. CDR3 sequence (DNA): TGTGCTAGTGGGTTGACGGGGAATGAGCAGTTCTTC. Protein: CASGLTGNEQFF. The chain links TRBV12-5 to TRBJ2-1; D may be TRBD2 (5 bases). Germline CDR1 reads LGHNT; CDR2 reads FRNRAP. The ends were cut back, 6 bases at V and 7 bases at J, with 10 bases in the middle. The CDR3 extends over 12 amino acids.

In this sample, this clonotype turned up many times. The chain uses TRBV3-1 and TRBJ2-7; D gene unclear. V lost 4 bases and J 3 bases, leaving 13 bases between the germline ends. The CDR3 spans 14 residues. CDR1 is LGHDT, CDR2 YNNKEL, per germline (reference sequence). The CDR3 DNA reads as TGTGCCAGCAGCCGATCGGACGGAGACTACGAGCAGTACTTC. Translated: CASSRSDGDYEQYF.

This clonotype showed up many times. The chain is built from TRBV30 and TRBJ2-1; 7 bases align to TRBD1. Germline trimming cut 4 bases from V and 3 bases from J; bases unmatched to any gene: 9. The germline V gene encodes CDR1 GTSNPN and CDR2 SVGIG (reference sequence). The CDR3 has 15 residues. CDR3 in DNA: TGTGCCTGGACCCTCTTACGGGACAGCTACAATGAGCAGTTCTTC. Translated, it gives CAWTLLRDSYNEQFF.

This clonotype has at least ten counts. The rearrangement uses TRBV12-3 or TRBV12-4 and TRBJ2-3; 7 bases align to TRBD1. CDR3 length: 15 amino acids. V was pared by 6 bases and J by 4 bases, with 10 bases of the junction left unmatched. In DNA, the CDR3 is TGTGCCAGCAGCTCCCGGGTACAGGGGTCAGATACGCAGTATTTT. It codes for CASSSRVQGSDTQYF.

This clonotype was recorded at least ten times. This sequence joins TRBV6-6 and TRBJ2-5; D remains unclear. V shed 6 bases and J shed 3 bases, with 5 bases lying between them. This CDR3 is 11 amino acids long. Germline-derived CDR1 and CDR2 are MNHNY and SVGAGI (reference sequence). DNA of the CDR3: TGTGCCAGCAGCAAAAAAGAGACCCAGTACTTC. Translated, it gives CASSKKETQYF.

Of note for this clonotype: Given a much more abundant clone one base away, this may be a read error. This chain connects TRBV2 to TRBJ2-7; TRBD2 is a possible D gene (5 bases). The germline gives CDR1 SNHLY, CDR2 FYNNEI. The CDR3 spans 13 residues. The germline V and J ends were trimmed by 11 bases and 6 bases, with 20 bases remaining between them. The CDR3 DNA reads TGTGCCGGCGCCACGGGATCCCGAGCCGAGCAGTACTTC. Its protein product is CAGATGSRAEQYF.

In this sample, this clonotype turned up a few times. The chain is built from TRBV5-1 and TRBJ2-3; 9 nucleotides match TRBD1. CDR3 length equals 17 residues. Germline assignment: CDR1 SGHRS and CDR2 YFSETQ. With V trimmed by 3 bases and J by 4 bases, 12 bases remained unmatched. CDR3 loop: CASSSGQGTAHSDTQYF. The CDR3 bases are TGCGCCAGCAGCTCAGGACAGGGGACCGCACATTCAGATACGCAGTATTTT.

CDR3 sequence: CASSYSRYGGFNTGELFF. As DNA, the CDR3 is TGTGCCAGCAGTTACTCGAGATATGGCGGATTCAACACCGGGGAGCTGTTTTTT. The genes are TRBV6-5 and TRBJ2-2; D is ambiguous. V lost 0 bases, J lost 2 bases, and 16 bases lay in between. This CDR3 comprises 18 residues. Germline CDR1 is MNHEY and CDR2 is SVGAGI.

This clonotype was seen repeatedly, ten times or more. An end of the junction differs from the germline gene, which may be a read error. The chain is built from TRBV10-3 and TRBJ2-3; TRBD2 aligns across 8 bases. The CDR3 spans 16 residues. Germline-derived CDR1 and CDR2 are ENHRY and SYGVKD. As DNA, the CDR3 is TGTGCCATCAGTGAGTCCAGCGGGGGAGGCACGGATACGCAGTATTTT. This sequence encodes CAISESSGGGTDTQYF.